This T cell receptor (beta chain) was captured in a study of blood T cells in healthy people across ages (dated by TCRdb to between 2014 and 2016). As for the study more broadly: In model experiments, template switching captured about one uniquely barcoded TCR beta cDNA molecule for every two T cells. To track age-related changes in TCR beta repertoire diversity, the study relied on deep sequencing normalized with unique cDNA molecular identifiers. Four age groups were formed from the donors: young (average 16 years), middle-aged (just under 40), aged (approximately 60) and long-lived (more than 75). To avoid experimental bias, donors of different ages were randomly spread across the sequencing lanes. For two donors (one aged 18 to 29 and one aged 80 or older), the study analyzed two additional independent replicas of 1 million unique cDNA reads from the same blood draw.

The germline ends are 14 bases apart after V is trimmed by 11 bases and J by 0 bases. The CDR3 holds 14 amino acids from the cysteine to the phenylalanine. Only the CDR3 region is kept as DNA, spanning 42 bases read in frame from base 1. Based on the germline V gene (reference sequence), the CDR1 and CDR2 sequences are MNHEY and SMNVEV. Libraries were prepared through 5' RACE. The run used an Illumina HiSeq 2500. The second PCR ran for roughly 7 to 11 cycles and used a J-beta primer mix along with a sample-barcoded 5' primer. Each TCR beta cDNA molecule received a unique molecular identifier from a template-switch 5' adaptor carrying 12 random nucleotides. At least 3 million CDR3-containing paired-end reads were obtained from each sample. First-strand cDNA synthesis was performed from all RNA using the Mint cDNA synthesis kit, with priming by a TRBC-specific oligonucleotide. Following uracil-DNA glycosylase treatment, a first 18-cycle PCR with universal primers M1SS and BC2_uni_R was performed on all cDNA. Per the authors' processing: Normalization of each sample was performed by random selection of 1 million high-quality reads, each carrying a distinct molecular identifier. Instead of being binned into consensus sequences, reads that shared molecular identifiers were thrown out. MiTCR, with a Q25 quality threshold and the strictest error-elimination algorithm, was used for CDR3 identification, clonotype clustering and error correction. A nonparametric unseen species model with Euler transformation was used to estimate a lower bound on total TCR beta diversity. TCRdb passed the public sequencing reads through fastp at Q25 and MiXCR, retaining productive beta sequences. Every CDR3 protein is listed once, alongside the most common genes and DNA of its rows. The V and J calls reflect TCRdb's pipeline rather than the authors' work. The sample table holds 1.5 million to 2 million distinct CDR3 sequences, of which about 30% were seen once. The ten largest clonotypes hold less than 9.5% of the sample.

What the study reported, not specific to this receptor: Observed TCR beta diversity per million T cells fell roughly linearly with age, and a significant reduction was already apparent by age approximately 41. Bulk unsorted PBMC profiling prevented conclusive comparison of naive and antigen-experienced compartments. The long-lived group showed more naive CD4+ T cells, fewer expanded clones and increased TCR diversity than the aged group, suggesting age selection. Estimates of total diversity based on one million sequenced T cells were considered lower bounds and underestimates. The CMV infection status of donors was not known, potentially confounding age-related changes in expanded clonotypes. There was a strong correlation between observed TCR beta diversity and the percentage of naive T cells measured by flow cytometry.

The approximately 41 donors, aged about 6 to 100 years, were systemically healthy Caucasian individuals from Russia. Each donor gave ten milliliters of peripheral blood, collected into EDTA-treated Vacutainer tubes. Ficoll-Paque density-gradient centrifugation was used to isolate PBMCs, with at least 7 million per sample. Trizol reagent was used to extract total RNA from PBMCs, with at least 6 micrograms per sample. The percentages of naive CD45RAhigh/CD27high T cells were determined by flow cytometry on a PBMC aliquot from every donor. This clonotype was seen at least ten times. No antigen is known for it. The record has no base qualities; no much larger clone is one base away.

This sequence was found in a woman in her thirties in good health. The receptor chain draws on TRBV27 and TRBJ2-1; the D assignment is uncertain and may be TRBD1 or TRBD2, with 5 bases supporting each. Input material: blood. This receptor carries the CDR3 CAGDGASSYNEQFF. At the DNA level, the sequence is TGTGCCGGGGACGGGGCGAGCTCCTACAATGAGCAGTTCTTC.